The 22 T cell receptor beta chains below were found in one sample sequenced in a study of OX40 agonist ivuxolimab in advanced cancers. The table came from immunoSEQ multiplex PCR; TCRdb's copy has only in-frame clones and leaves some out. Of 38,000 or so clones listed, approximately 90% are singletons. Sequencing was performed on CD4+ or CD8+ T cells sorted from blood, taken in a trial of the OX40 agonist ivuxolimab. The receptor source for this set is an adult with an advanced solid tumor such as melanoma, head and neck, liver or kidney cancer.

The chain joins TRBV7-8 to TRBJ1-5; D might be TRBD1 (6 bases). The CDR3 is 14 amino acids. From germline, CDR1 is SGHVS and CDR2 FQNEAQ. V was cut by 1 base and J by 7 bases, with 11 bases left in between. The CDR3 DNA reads TGTGCCAGCAGCTTAGGACAGGTTGGGCAGCCCCAGCATTTT. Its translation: CASSLGQVGQPQHF.

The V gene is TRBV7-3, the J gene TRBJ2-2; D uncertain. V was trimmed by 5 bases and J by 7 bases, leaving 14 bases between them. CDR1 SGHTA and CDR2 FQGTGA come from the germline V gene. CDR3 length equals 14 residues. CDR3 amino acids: CASSIGPPGGELFF. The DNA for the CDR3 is TGTGCCAGCAGCATCGGACCCCCCGGCGGGGAGCTGTTTTTT.

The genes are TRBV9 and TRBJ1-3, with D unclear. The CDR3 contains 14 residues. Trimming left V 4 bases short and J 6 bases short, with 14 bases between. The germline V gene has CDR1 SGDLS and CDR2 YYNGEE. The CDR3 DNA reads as TGTGCCAGCAGCCTCAGTGGATTGCTAAACACCATATATTTT. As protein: CASSLSGLLNTIYF.

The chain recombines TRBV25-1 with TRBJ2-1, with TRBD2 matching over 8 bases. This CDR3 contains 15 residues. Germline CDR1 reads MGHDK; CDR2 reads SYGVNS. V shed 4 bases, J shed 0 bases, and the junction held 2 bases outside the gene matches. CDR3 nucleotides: TGTGCCAGCAGTGGGGGGACTAGCTCCTACAATGAGCAGTTCTTC. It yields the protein CASSGGTSSYNEQFF.

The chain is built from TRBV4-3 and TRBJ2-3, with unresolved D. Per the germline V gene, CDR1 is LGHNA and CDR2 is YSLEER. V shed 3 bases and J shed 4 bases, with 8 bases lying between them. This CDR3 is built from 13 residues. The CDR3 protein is CASSHFGSDTQYF. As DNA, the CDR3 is TGCGCCAGCAGCCACTTCGGCTCAGATACGCAGTATTTT.

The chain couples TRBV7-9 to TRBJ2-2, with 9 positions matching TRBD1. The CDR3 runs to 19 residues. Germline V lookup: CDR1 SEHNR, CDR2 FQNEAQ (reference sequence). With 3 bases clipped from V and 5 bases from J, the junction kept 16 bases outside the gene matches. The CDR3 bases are TGTGCCAGCAGCTTCCCCCGGGAACGGACAGGGGTCGGAACCGGGGAGCTGTTTTTT. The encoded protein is CASSFPRERTGVGTGELFF.

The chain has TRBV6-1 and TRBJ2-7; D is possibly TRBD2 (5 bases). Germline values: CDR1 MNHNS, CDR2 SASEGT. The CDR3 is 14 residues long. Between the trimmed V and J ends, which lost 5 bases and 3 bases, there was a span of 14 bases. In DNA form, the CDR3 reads TGTGCCAGCAGTAAAACAGCGGTCCACTACGAGCAGTACTTC. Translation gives CASSKTAVHYEQYF.

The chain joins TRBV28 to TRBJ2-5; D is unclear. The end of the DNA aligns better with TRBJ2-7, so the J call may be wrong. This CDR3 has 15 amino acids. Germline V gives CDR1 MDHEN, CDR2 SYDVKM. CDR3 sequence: CASTPYEAEDYEQYF. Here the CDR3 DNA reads TGTGCCAGCACTCCCTATGAAGCAGAAGACTACGAGCAGTACTTC.

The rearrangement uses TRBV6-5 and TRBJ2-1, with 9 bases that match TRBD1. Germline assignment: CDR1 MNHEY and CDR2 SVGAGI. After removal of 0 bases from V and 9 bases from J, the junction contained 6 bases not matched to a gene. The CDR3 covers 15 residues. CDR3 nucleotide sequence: TGTGCCAGCAGTTACTCCGGGACAGGGTCGTCTGAGCAGTTCTTC. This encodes CASSYSGTGSSEQFF.

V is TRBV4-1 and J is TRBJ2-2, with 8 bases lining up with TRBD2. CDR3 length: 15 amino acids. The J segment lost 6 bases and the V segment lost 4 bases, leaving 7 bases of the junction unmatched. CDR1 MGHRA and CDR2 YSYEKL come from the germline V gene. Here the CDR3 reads CASSPATGGPGELFF. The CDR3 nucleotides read TGCGCCAGCAGCCCCGCAACGGGGGGGCCCGGGGAGCTGTTTTTT.

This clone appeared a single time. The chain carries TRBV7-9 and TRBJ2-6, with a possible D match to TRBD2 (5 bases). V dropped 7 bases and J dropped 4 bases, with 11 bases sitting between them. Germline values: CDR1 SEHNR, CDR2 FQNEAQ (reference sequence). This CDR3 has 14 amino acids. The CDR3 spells CASTTPGGANVLTF. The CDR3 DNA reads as TGTGCCAGCACCACACCGGGGGGGGCCAACGTCCTGACTTTC.

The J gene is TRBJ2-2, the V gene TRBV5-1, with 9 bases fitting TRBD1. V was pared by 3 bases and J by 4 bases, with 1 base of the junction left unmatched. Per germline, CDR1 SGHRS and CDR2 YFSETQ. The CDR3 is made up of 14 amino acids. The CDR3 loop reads CASSWGQGTGELFF. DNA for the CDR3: TGCGCCAGCAGCTGGGGACAGGGCACCGGGGAGCTGTTTTTT.

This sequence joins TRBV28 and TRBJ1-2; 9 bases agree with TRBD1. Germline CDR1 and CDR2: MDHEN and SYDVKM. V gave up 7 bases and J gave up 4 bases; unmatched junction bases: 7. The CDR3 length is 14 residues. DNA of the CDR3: TGTGCCAGCAACACAGGGGGCGCGGGCTATGGCTACACCTTC. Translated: CASNTGGAGYGYTF.

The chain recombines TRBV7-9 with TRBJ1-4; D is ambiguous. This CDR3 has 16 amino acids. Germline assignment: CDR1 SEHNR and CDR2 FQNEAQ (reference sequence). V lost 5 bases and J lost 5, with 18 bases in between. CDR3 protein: CASSPTTPARNEKLFF. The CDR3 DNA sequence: TGTGCCAGCAGCCCTACCACACCGGCCAGAAATGAAAAACTGTTTTTT.

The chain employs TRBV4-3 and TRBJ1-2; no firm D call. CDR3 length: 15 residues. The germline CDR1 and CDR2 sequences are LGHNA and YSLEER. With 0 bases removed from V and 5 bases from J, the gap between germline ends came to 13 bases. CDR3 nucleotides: TGCGCCAGCAGCCAAGATCAAAGGGAGGGATATGGCTACACCTTC. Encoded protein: CASSQDQREGYGYTF.

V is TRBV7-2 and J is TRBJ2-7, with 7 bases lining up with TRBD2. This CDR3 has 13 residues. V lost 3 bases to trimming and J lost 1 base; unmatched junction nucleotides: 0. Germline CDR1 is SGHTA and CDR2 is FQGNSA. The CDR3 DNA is TGTGCCAGCAGCTTCGGGGGGTCCTACGAGCAGTACTTC. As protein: CASSFGGSYEQYF.

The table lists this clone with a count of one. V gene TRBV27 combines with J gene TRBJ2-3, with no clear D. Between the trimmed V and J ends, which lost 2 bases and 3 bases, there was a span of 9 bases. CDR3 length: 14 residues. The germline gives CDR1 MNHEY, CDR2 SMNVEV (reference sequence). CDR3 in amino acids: CASSLVPGTDTQYF. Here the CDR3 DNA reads TGTGCCAGCAGTTTAGTTCCAGGAACAGATACGCAGTATTTT.

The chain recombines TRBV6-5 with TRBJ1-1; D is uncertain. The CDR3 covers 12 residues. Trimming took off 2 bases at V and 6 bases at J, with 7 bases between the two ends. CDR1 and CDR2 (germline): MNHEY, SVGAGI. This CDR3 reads CASSYLDAEAFF. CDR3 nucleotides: TGTGCCAGCAGTTACCTGGACGCTGAAGCTTTCTTT.

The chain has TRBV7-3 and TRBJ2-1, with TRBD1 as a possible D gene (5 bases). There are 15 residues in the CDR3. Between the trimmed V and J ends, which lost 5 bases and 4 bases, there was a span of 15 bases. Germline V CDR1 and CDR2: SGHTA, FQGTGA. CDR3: CASSPTETQYNEQFF. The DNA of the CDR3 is TGTGCCAGCAGCCCGACAGAAACCCAATACAATGAGCAGTTCTTC.

CDR3 sequence (DNA): TGTGCCATCAGTGAGTCAGGGGCTAGCGGAAAAGAGACCCAGTACTTC. Translated: CAISESGASGKETQYF. The J gene is TRBJ2-5, the V gene TRBV10-3; 7 bases agree with TRBD2. The CDR3 runs 16 residues. The germline gives CDR1 ENHRY, CDR2 SYGVKD. The ends lost 0 bases at V and 3 bases at J; junction bases unmatched: 7.

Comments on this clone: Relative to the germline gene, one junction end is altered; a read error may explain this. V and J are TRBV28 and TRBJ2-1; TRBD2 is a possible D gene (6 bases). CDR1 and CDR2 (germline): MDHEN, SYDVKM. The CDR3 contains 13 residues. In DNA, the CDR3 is TGTGCCAGCAGTTTGCAGGACTACACTGAGCAGTTCTTC. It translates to CASSLQDYTEQFF. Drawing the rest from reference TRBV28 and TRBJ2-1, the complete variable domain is DVKVTQSSRYLVKRTGEKVFLECVQDMDHENMFWYRQDPGLGLRLIYFSYDVKMKEKGDIPEGYSVSREKKERFSLILESASTNQTSMYLCASSLQDYTEQFFGPGTRLTVL.

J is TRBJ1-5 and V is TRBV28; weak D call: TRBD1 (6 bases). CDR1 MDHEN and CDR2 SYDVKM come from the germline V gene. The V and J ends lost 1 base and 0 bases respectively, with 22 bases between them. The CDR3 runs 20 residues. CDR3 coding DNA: TGTGCCAGCAGTTTATATGGAGGATTCAGGGGCTCCTATAGCAATCAGCCCCAGCATTTT. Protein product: CASSLYGGFRGSYSNQPQHF. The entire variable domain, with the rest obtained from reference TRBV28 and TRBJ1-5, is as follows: DVKVTQSSRYLVKRTGEKVFLECVQDMDHENMFWYRQDPGLGLRLIYFSYDVKMKEKGDIPEGYSVSREKKERFSLILESASTNQTSMYLCASSLYGGFRGSYSNQPQHFGDGTRLSIL.